This TCR beta chain came from a study of T cell changes during pregnancy in multiple sclerosis. Profiling relied on immunoSEQ multiplex PCR, and the TCRdb table lists in-frame clones only, not all of them. The sample has over 55,000 clones, almost 90% seen once. V shed 4 bases and J shed 3 bases, with 12 bases lying between them. Germline V gene sequence: CDR1 SGHTA, CDR2 FQGNSA. There are 15 residues in the CDR3. This chain connects TRBV7-2 to TRBJ1-4; the D is unclear. This receptor was identified in a female donor in good health, enrolled as a control in a pregnancy study. The sample here was peripheral blood, taken after pregnancy. CDR3 amino acids: CASSSQWIANEKLFF. The CDR3 nucleotides read TGTGCCAGCAGCTCACAGTGGATAGCTAATGAAAAACTGTTTTTT.